These 22 T cell receptor beta chains came from one sample sequenced in a study of blood T cells in healthy people across ages. Then a second PCR, running roughly 7 to 11 cycles, was carried out with a sample-barcoded 5' primer and a J-beta primer mix. TCRdb reprocessed the 5' RACE reads via MiXCR and lists one record per CDR3 protein. The table lists about 680,000 distinct CDR3 sequences, approximately 50% of them singletons. Sequencing used blood. The receptors stem from a woman in her fifties or sixties in good health.

The chain has TRBV11-1 and TRBJ2-5; unclear D gene. The J call may be faulty, since TRBJ2-7 better matches the DNA end. The CDR3 is 15 residues long. Germline V gives CDR1 SGHAT, CDR2 FQDESV (reference sequence). CDR3 region: CASSPRQLLNYEQYF. CDR3 sequence (DNA): TGTGCCAGCAGCCCCCGACAATTGCTGAACTACGAGCAGTACTTC.

This clonotype was seen a single time. The CDR3 bases are TGTGCCAGCAGTGAGCAGGGAGGGCGGAATGAAAAACTGTTTTTT. It specifies CASSEQGGRNEKLFF. The rearrangement joins TRBV2 to TRBJ1-4; D may be TRBD1 (5 bases). The germline V gene encodes CDR1 SNHLY and CDR2 FYNNEI. V was pared by 3 bases and J by 5 bases, with 13 bases between. The CDR3 runs to 15 residues.

J is TRBJ1-2 and V is TRBV24-1; TRBD1 agrees at 7 bases. The V and J ends lost 7 bases and 4 bases, in that order; junction bases with no gene match: 8. Per germline, CDR1 KGHDR and CDR2 SFDVKD. The CDR3 totals 14 residues. The CDR3 region is CATSSGTATYGYTF. In DNA, the CDR3 is TGTGCCACCAGCTCCGGGACAGCGACCTATGGCTACACCTTC.

DNA of the CDR3: TGTGCCAGCAGGTTGGGACCCCAGCACACTGAAGCTTTCTTT. This encodes CASRLGPQHTEAFF. The chain uses TRBV2 and TRBJ1-1; TRBD1 might be the D (5 bases). The germline V gene encodes CDR1 SNHLY and CDR2 FYNNEI. V was cut by 6 bases and J by 3 bases, with 14 bases left in between. CDR3 length equals 14 residues.

This clonotype was detected a few times. J is TRBJ2-3 and V is TRBV29-1; 9 bases match TRBD2. V was clipped by 3 bases and J by 6 bases; unmatched bases: 7. The CDR3 covers 14 residues. CDR1 and CDR2 (germline): SQVTM, ANQGSEA. CDR3 region: CSVDLAGGPDTQYF. The CDR3 DNA is TGCAGCGTTGATTTGGCGGGAGGGCCGGATACGCAGTATTTT.

J is TRBJ2-5 and V is TRBV7-2, with TRBD2 identical over 8 bases. With V trimmed by 3 bases and J by 4 bases, 10 bases remained unmatched. The CDR3 sequence is 16 residues long. CDR1 SGHTA and CDR2 FQGNSA come from the germline V gene. The CDR3 coding sequence is TGTGCCAGCAGCTTGGGGAGCGGGAGAGGCCGAGAGACCCAGTACTTC. This gives the protein CASSLGSGRGRETQYF.

V gene TRBV4-2 combines with J gene TRBJ2-5; D is unclear. The CDR3 length is 14 residues. V shed 1 base and J shed 5 bases, with 11 bases lying between them. The germline V gene has CDR1 LGHNA and CDR2 YNFKEQ. CDR3 region: CASSQGANRETQYF. The CDR3 nucleotides read TGTGCCAGCAGCCAAGGGGCTAACCGGGAGACCCAGTACTTC.

This clonotype was seen only a few times. The gene calls are TRBV12-3 or TRBV12-4 and TRBJ2-1; a weak D match, TRBD2 (5 bases). V dropped 4 bases and J dropped 8 bases, with 9 bases sitting between them. This CDR3 has 12 amino acids. In DNA, the CDR3 is TGTGCCAGCAGTTATTCCGGGGATGAGCAGTTCTTC. It codes for CASSYSGDEQFF.

CDR3 protein: CASSVAPGKDTQYF. Written as DNA, the CDR3 is TGTGCCAGCAGCGTAGCTCCGGGGAAAGATACGCAGTATTTT. The chain has TRBV9 and TRBJ2-3; a possible D gene is TRBD2 (5 bases). This CDR3 comprises 14 residues. Trimming shortened V by 0 bases and J by 5 bases, and 10 bases separated the two germline ends. The germline gives CDR1 SGDLS, CDR2 YYNGEE.

This clonotype was seen a single time. The V call is TRBV12-3 or TRBV12-4, the J call TRBJ2-1; D assignment may be TRBD1 or TRBD2 (5 bases each). Trimming took off 3 bases at V and 14 bases at J, with 20 bases between the two ends. This CDR3 is built from 14 residues. CDR3 coding DNA: TGTGCCAGCAGTTTTGGGGCGGGCTATCCCAGGAAGTTCTTC. Protein sequence: CASSFGAGYPRKFF.

V is TRBV15 and J is TRBJ2-7, with D possibly matching TRBD2 (5 bases). The CDR3 spans 14 residues. V dropped 4 bases and J dropped 7 bases, with 17 bases sitting between them. The germline gives CDR1 LNHNV, CDR2 YYDKDF (reference sequence). The CDR3 region is CATSTSPGVGEQYF. CDR3 coding DNA: TGTGCCACCAGCACTAGCCCCGGGGTGGGAGAGCAGTACTTC.

This clonotype was recorded a few times. The rearrangement links TRBV5-1 to TRBJ2-1; 7 bases map to TRBD2. The J call may be wrong; the DNA end is better matched by TRBJ2-7. CDR1 SGHRS and CDR2 YFSETQ come from the germline V gene. There are 16 residues in the CDR3. CDR3 sequence: CASSETSLSSYNEQYF. Written as DNA, the CDR3 is TGCGCCAGCAGCGAGACTAGCCTCAGCTCCTACAATGAGCAGTACTTC.

The chain employs TRBV20-1 and TRBJ2-7; D possibly corresponds to TRBD2 (6 bases). V was pared by 6 bases and J by 1 base, with 16 bases between. The germline CDR1 and CDR2 sequences are DFQATT and SNEGSKA (reference sequence). The CDR3 has 14 amino acids. The CDR3 coding sequence is TGCAGTGCCAGCCGGGACTGGCGATCCTACGAGCAGTACTTC. Translating gives CSASRDWRSYEQYF.

This clonotype was found once. A much larger clonotype is one base distant, so this may be a read error. The V gene is TRBV4-2, the J gene TRBJ2-1; 7 bases are shared with TRBD2. V was pared by 1 base and J by 8 bases, with 5 bases of the junction left unmatched. The CDR3 contains 14 residues. The germline V gene encodes CDR1 LGHNA and CDR2 YNFKEQ. CDR3 nucleotide sequence: TGTGCCAGCAGCCAAGGGGGGGGAGCGTATGAGCAGTTCTTC. This sequence encodes CASSQGGGAYEQFF.

V and J are TRBV27 and TRBJ2-5, with D perhaps matching TRBD1 (6 bases). The CDR3 runs to 13 residues. Germline V gives CDR1 MNHEY, CDR2 SMNVEV (reference sequence). V was clipped by 4 bases and J by 11 bases, with 17 bases between them. The CDR3 is CASSSGTPIGQYF. Written as DNA, the CDR3 is TGTGCCAGCAGTTCCGGGACACCGATTGGGCAGTACTTC.

A single count supports this clonotype. The chain recombines TRBV7-3 with TRBJ2-5, with D perhaps given as TRBD1 or TRBD2 (5 bases each). CDR1 is SGHTA, CDR2 FQGTGA, per germline. V was shortened by 2 bases and J by 4 bases, with 11 bases between the two germline ends. The CDR3 length is 14 residues. This CDR3 reads CASSLYGAGETQYF. The CDR3 coding sequence is TGTGCCAGCAGCTTATATGGGGCGGGAGAGACCCAGTACTTC.

This clonotype was found once. The rearrangement uses TRBV7-2 and TRBJ2-7; 7 bases are shared with TRBD1. Germline values: CDR1 SGHTA, CDR2 FQGNSA. J lost 11 bases, V lost 5 bases, and 18 bases had no gene match. The CDR3 has 15 amino acids. The CDR3 DNA reads as TGTGCCAGCAGCCAACCCGGGACAGCACTACTAGGAGAGTACTTC. Amino acids: CASSQPGTALLGEYF.

The rearrangement joins TRBV20-1 to TRBJ1-2; weak D call: TRBD1 (6 bases). The CDR3 runs 16 residues. Trimming took off 2 bases at V and 0 bases at J, with 16 bases between the two ends. CDR1 is DFQATT and CDR2 is SNEGSKA in the germline V gene (reference sequence). CDR3 nucleotides: TGCAGTGCTAGACGAACAGGGTACCCGGCTAACTATGGCTACACCTTC. It encodes CSARRTGYPANYGYTF.

Note on this clonotype: A clone one base away is much larger, so this may be a read error. The chain couples TRBV7-3 to TRBJ1-2, with D possibly TRBD1 on 6 matching bases. The CDR3 loop spans 14 amino acids. Germline V gene sequence: CDR1 SGHTA, CDR2 FQGTGA. CDR3 bases: TGTGCCAGCAGCTTAACTACAGGGTCGGGTGGCCACACCTTC. It codes for CASSLTTGSGGHTF.

This clonotype was observed a few times. This chain uses TRBV28 with TRBJ2-7, with 10 bases fitting TRBD1. V lost 6 bases, J lost 2 bases, and 7 bases stayed unmatched. The CDR3 has 15 residues. The germline V gene encodes CDR1 MDHEN and CDR2 SYDVKM. Here the CDR3 reads CASRLRQGAPYEQYF. The CDR3 DNA sequence: TGTGCCAGCAGACTAAGACAGGGGGCCCCCTACGAGCAGTACTTC.

This clonotype came up once. Sequence at one end of the junction differs from germline and may be a read error. This chain connects TRBV10-3 to TRBJ2-5, with D tentatively TRBD1 (6 bases). This CDR3 is built from 14 residues. The germline CDR1 and CDR2 sequences are ENHRY and SYGVKD. CDR3 coding DNA: TGTGCCATCAGAAAAGACAGGAACCAAGCGACCCAGTACTTC. Its protein is CAIRKDRNQATQYF.

This clonotype was counted a few times. CDR3 bases: TGTGCCAGCAGTGATCTCCACGACAGGTTTTACGAGCAGTACTTC. Translating gives CASSDLHDRFYEQYF. V gene TRBV25-1 combines with J gene TRBJ2-7; D may be TRBD1 (6 bases). Trimming pared 3 bases from V and 4 bases from J, leaving 16 bases between. The CDR3 runs 15 residues. Germline CDR1 reads MGHDK; CDR2 reads SYGVNS.